This passage covers 25 T cell receptor beta chains from one sample sequenced in a study of identical twins. In TCRdb, the 5' RACE reads were re-called with MiXCR into one record per CDR3 protein. This table has roughly 1.6 million distinct CDR3 sequences, 25% to 35% appearing once. The sample consisted of cord blood. Every receptor here comes from a newborn girl in good health.

With respect to this clonotype: One base away lies a much larger clone, so this may be a sequencing read error. Since no conserved phenylalanine or tryptophan closes the CDR3, a read error is the likely cause. The DNA is omitted, as the CDR3 cannot be located on it reliably, and the CDR3 follows TCRdb's listing. The chain joins TRBV12-3 or TRBV12-4 to TRBJ1-2; TRBD1 reflects the table's D call only, with no check against the DNA. 11 amino acids form the CDR3, both terminal residues included. CDR3 sequence: CASSIRDRATL.

The V call is TRBV20-1, the J call TRBJ2-3; unclear D gene. CDR1 DFQATT and CDR2 SNEGSKA come from the germline V gene (reference sequence). V was shortened by 4 bases and J by 1 base, with 12 bases between the two germline ends. The CDR3 contains 14 residues. The CDR3 spells CSAITSTGTDTQYF. For the CDR3, the DNA is TGCAGTGCTATTACTTCAACCGGCACAGATACGCAGTATTTT.

In its sample, this clonotype was seen many times. CDR3 sequence (DNA): TGCGCCAGCAGCTTGGACAGCGCTCAAGAGACCCAGTACTTC. Translating it yields CASSLDSAQETQYF. The genes are TRBV5-1 and TRBJ2-5; D unclear. The length of the CDR3 is 14 residues. The V and J ends lost 0 bases and 2 bases respectively, with 8 bases between them. The germline CDR1 and CDR2 sequences are SGHRS and YFSETQ.

This chain connects TRBV4-1 to TRBJ2-1; possibly TRBD2 for D (6 bases). The CDR3 contains 17 residues. CDR1 MGHRA and CDR2 YSYEKL come from the germline V gene. Trimming stripped 1 base from V and 4 bases from J, with 17 bases between. CDR3 DNA: TGCGCCAGCAGCCAAGGATGGAGGGGAGGCGGGTACAATGAGCAGTTCTTC. It codes for CASSQGWRGGGYNEQFF.

A few counts support this clonotype. The V gene is TRBV7-8, the J gene TRBJ2-7, with D possibly being TRBD1 (5 bases). The CDR3 runs to 14 residues. Germline CDR1 reads SGHVS; CDR2 reads FQNEAQ. V was pared by 5 bases and J by 3 bases, with 14 bases between. The CDR3 DNA is TGTGCCAGCAGCCCGAGGACAATTAGCTACGAGCAGTACTTC. It yields the protein CASSPRTISYEQYF.

This clonotype was counted only a few times. The chain joins TRBV4-1 to TRBJ1-5; TRBD1 matches 8 bases. CDR1 is MGHRA, CDR2 YSYEKL, per germline. The J segment lost 5 bases and the V segment lost 1 base, leaving 4 bases of the junction unmatched. The CDR3 has 15 residues. For the CDR3, the DNA is TGCGCCAGCAGCCAAGGACAGGGGACGGATCAGCCCCAGCATTTT. Its protein product is CASSQGQGTDQPQHF.

This chain links TRBV28 with TRBJ2-7; 9 bases match TRBD1. The trim removed 6 bases at V and 4 bases at J, leaving 13 bases unmatched. The CDR3 loop spans 16 amino acids. Germline CDR1 and CDR2: MDHEN and SYDVKM. In nucleotides, the CDR3 is TGTGCCAGCAGCACTGAATCGACAGGGGGTGGGTACGAGCAGTACTTC. Its protein product is CASSTESTGGGYEQYF.

The chain carries TRBV6-5 and TRBJ2-1; D gene unclear. CDR1 and CDR2 (germline): MNHEY, SVGAGI. The CDR3 runs 16 residues. Trimming shortened V by 0 bases and J by 7 bases, and 16 bases separated the two germline ends. The CDR3 nucleotides read TGTGCCAGCAGTTACTCGTTGCGTAGATCACGAAATGAGCAGTTCTTC. Its translation: CASSYSLRRSRNEQFF.

The rearrangement uses TRBV3-1 and TRBJ2-1; 7 bases align to TRBD2. The junction had 15 bases not matched to a gene; V was cut back by 4 bases and J by 6 bases. The CDR3 is made up of 17 amino acids. Per germline, CDR1 LGHDT and CDR2 YNNKEL (reference sequence). CDR3 residues: CASSPRNWREMGNEQFF. The CDR3 DNA sequence: TGTGCCAGCAGCCCCCGTAACTGGCGGGAGATGGGCAATGAGCAGTTCTTC.

The chain joins TRBV7-9 to TRBJ2-4, with D perhaps matching TRBD1 or TRBD2 (6 bases each). CDR1 and CDR2 (germline): SEHNR, FQNEAQ (reference sequence). V lost 2 bases, J lost 8 bases, and 16 bases lay in between. This CDR3 region has 15 residues. CDR3 in amino acids: CASSLTGGRGDIQYF. CDR3 sequence (DNA): TGTGCCAGCAGCTTAACCGGGGGCAGGGGTGACATTCAGTACTTC.

CDR3 coding DNA: TGTGCCACCTGGGTGGCAGATACGCAGTATTTT. Amino acids: CATWVADTQYF. The chain recombines TRBV6-6 with TRBJ2-3; D call uncertain. The V gene lost 10 bases and the J gene lost 4 bases, with 9 bases spanning the gap. The CDR3 extends over 11 amino acids. CDR1 and CDR2 from the germline V gene are MNHNY and SVGAGI (reference sequence).

Comment on this clonotype: One junction end does not reproduce the germline sequence, and a read error may be involved. The rearrangement uses TRBV5-1 and TRBJ2-5; D might be TRBD1 or TRBD2, each matching 5 bases. The J call may be incorrect, as the DNA end agrees better with TRBJ2-7. The CDR3 contains 12 residues. Germline loops: CDR1 SGHRS, CDR2 YFSETQ. CDR3 sequence (DNA): TGCGACAGCAGCTGGGGGACCTACGAGCAGTACTTC. This codes for CDSSWGTYEQYF.

This chain links TRBV27 with TRBJ2-1; the D is unclear. V was cut by 3 bases and J by 10 bases, with 10 bases left in between. The length of the CDR3 is 12 residues. CDR1 is MNHEY, CDR2 SMNVEV, per germline (reference sequence). CDR3 in amino acids: CASSFRTAEQFF. For the CDR3, the DNA is TGTGCCAGCAGTTTCCGAACGGCAGAGCAGTTCTTC.

The CDR3 nucleotides read TGTGCCAGCACCCCACCTTATCAGCCCCAGCATTTT. Translation gives CASTPPYQPQHF. The rearrangement links TRBV9 to TRBJ1-5; D remains ambiguous. CDR3 length: 12 amino acids. Germline V gene data show CDR1 as SGDLS and CDR2 as YYNGEE. Trimming removed 6 bases at V and 5 bases at J, with 9 bases between.

The J gene is TRBJ2-7, the V gene TRBV12-3 or TRBV12-4, with 7 bases lining up with TRBD1. Unmatched junction bases numbered 11, after V lost 2 bases and J lost 7 bases. This CDR3 is built from 15 residues. CDR3: CASSLSHTGVGEQYF. CDR3 sequence (DNA): TGTGCCAGCAGTTTATCCCACACAGGGGTGGGGGAGCAGTACTTC.

This clonotype was counted between two and nine times. The rearrangement links TRBV27 to TRBJ2-3; TRBD1 or TRBD2 may be the D gene (5 bases each). CDR1 and CDR2 from the germline V gene are MNHEY and SMNVEV (reference sequence). The CDR3 has 17 amino acids. Trimming took off 8 bases at V and 0 bases at J, with 21 bases between the two ends. The CDR3 region is CASGHPDGAISTDTQYF. CDR3 sequence (DNA): TGTGCCAGCGGCCACCCCGACGGGGCGATCAGCACAGATACGCAGTATTTT.

The chain couples TRBV9 to TRBJ1-1; 7 nucleotides line up with TRBD1. Germline assignment: CDR1 SGDLS and CDR2 YYNGEE. The ends lost 0 bases at V and 0 bases at J; junction bases unmatched: 5. This CDR3 spans 16 amino acids. The CDR3 loop is CASSVGTGAVNTEAFF. As DNA, the CDR3 is TGTGCCAGCAGCGTAGGCACAGGGGCGGTGAACACTGAAGCTTTCTTT.

This clonotype was detected only a few times. This sequence joins TRBV27 and TRBJ2-1; D is possibly TRBD2 (5 bases). The germline CDR1 and CDR2 sequences are MNHEY and SMNVEV (reference sequence). The V end lost 7 bases, the J end lost 9 bases, and 16 bases lay between the germline ends. The CDR3 runs 13 residues. The DNA of the CDR3 is TGTGCCAGCACAAAACTCGGACTGCCTGAGCAGTTCTTC. This encodes CASTKLGLPEQFF.

There are many counts of this clonotype. The J gene is TRBJ2-7, the V gene TRBV5-1, with D maybe TRBD2 (5 bases). The CDR3 sequence is 16 residues long. Trimming removed 0 bases at V and 0 bases at J, with 13 bases between. Germline values: CDR1 SGHRS, CDR2 YFSETQ. This chain's CDR3 is CASSLDLAASSYEQYF. CDR3 DNA: TGCGCCAGCAGCTTGGATCTAGCCGCAAGCTCCTACGAGCAGTACTTC. The full variable domain, with the rest looked up from reference TRBV5-1 and TRBJ2-7, is KAGVTQTPRYLIKTRGQQVTLSCSPISGHRSVSWYQQTPGQGLQFLFEYFSETQRNKGNFPGRFSGRQFSNSRSEMNVSTLELGDSALYLCASSLDLAASSYEQYFGPGTRLTVT.

The CDR3 bases are TGTGCCAGCAGCAAGGGCGGGAGGGTCTACAATGAGCAGTTCTTC. It specifies CASSKGGRVYNEQFF. The rearrangement uses TRBV21-1 and TRBJ2-1; the table's D call, TRBD2, has no DNA check behind it. TRBV21-1 is given as a pseudogene. This CDR3 has 15 amino acids.

The table lists this clonotype with a few counts. The chain links TRBV7-2 to TRBJ2-7; TRBD1 or TRBD2 may be the D gene (5 bases each). V lost 1 base, J lost 2 bases, and 12 bases lay in between. The germline V gene has CDR1 SGHTA and CDR2 FQGNSA. This CDR3 is built from 15 residues. CDR3 DNA sequence: TGTGCCAGCAGCTTAGGAGGGGCTACCCCCTACGAGCAGTACTTC. Protein: CASSLGGATPYEQYF.

About this clonotype itself: Just one base apart from a much larger clone, this may be a read error. The chain uses TRBV7-6 and TRBJ2-3; no firm D call. This CDR3 spans 13 amino acids. The germline V gene has CDR1 SGHVS and CDR2 FNYEAQ. CDR3 protein: CASSQISTDTRYF. The CDR3, as DNA: TGTGCCAGCAGCCAAATTAGCACAGATACGCGGTATTTT.

This clonotype was observed a single time. V is TRBV19 and J is TRBJ1-1, with unresolved D. V lost 3 bases and J 4 bases, leaving 15 bases between the germline ends. Germline V gene lookup returns CDR1 LNHDA and CDR2 SQIVND (reference sequence). The CDR3 sequence is 15 residues long. CDR3 region: CASSIGLPGGTEAFF. The CDR3 DNA reads TGTGCCAGTAGTATCGGCCTACCCGGTGGCACTGAAGCTTTCTTT.

The chain links TRBV25-1 to TRBJ2-5, with 8 bases aligning to TRBD2. This CDR3 has 16 residues. Germline V gene lookup returns CDR1 MGHDK and CDR2 SYGVNS. The V and J ends lost 2 bases and 5 bases, in that order; junction bases with no gene match: 10. CDR3 bases: TGTGCCAGCAGTGAACCCCTCGGGGGGGCCTTGGAGACCCAGTACTTC. As protein: CASSEPLGGALETQYF. The full variable domain, with the rest looked up from reference TRBV25-1 and TRBJ2-5, is EADIYQTPRYLVIGTGKKITLECSQTMGHDKMYWYQQDPGMELHLIHYSYGVNSTEKGDLSSESTVSRIRTEHFPLTLESARPSHTSQYLCASSEPLGGALETQYFGPGTRLLVL.

V usage is TRBV6-5 and J usage is TRBJ2-5; 7 bases match TRBD1. Trimming cost V 6 bases and J 3 bases; bases outside gene matches: 4. The CDR3 sequence is 13 residues long. Germline V gene sequence: CDR1 MNHEY, CDR2 SVGAGI. CDR3 residues: CASRPTGEETQYF. CDR3 sequence (DNA): TGTGCCAGCAGACCAACAGGGGAAGAGACCCAGTACTTC.